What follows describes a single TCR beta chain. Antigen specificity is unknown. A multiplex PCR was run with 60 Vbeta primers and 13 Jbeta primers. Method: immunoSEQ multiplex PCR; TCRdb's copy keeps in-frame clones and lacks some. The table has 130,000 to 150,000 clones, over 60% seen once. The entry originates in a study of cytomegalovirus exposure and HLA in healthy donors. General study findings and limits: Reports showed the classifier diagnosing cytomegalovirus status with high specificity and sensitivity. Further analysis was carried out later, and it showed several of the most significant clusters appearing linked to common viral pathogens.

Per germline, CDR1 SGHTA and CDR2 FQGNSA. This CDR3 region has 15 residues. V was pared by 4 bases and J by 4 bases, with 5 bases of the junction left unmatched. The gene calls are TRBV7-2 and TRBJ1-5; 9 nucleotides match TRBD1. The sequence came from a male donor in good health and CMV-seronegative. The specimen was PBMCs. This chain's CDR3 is CASSSPGTGNQPQHF. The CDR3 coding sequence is TGTGCCAGCAGCTCCCCCGGGACAGGGAATCAGCCCCAGCATTTT.